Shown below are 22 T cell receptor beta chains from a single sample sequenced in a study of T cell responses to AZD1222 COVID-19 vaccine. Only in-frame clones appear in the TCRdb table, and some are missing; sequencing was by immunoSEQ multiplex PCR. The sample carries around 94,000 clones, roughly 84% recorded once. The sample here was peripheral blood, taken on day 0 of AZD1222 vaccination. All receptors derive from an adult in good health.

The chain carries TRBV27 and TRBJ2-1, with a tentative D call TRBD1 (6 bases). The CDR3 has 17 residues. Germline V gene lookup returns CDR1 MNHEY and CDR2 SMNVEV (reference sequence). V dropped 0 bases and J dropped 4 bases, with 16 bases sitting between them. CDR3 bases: TGTGCCAGCAGTTTATCGGGCGGACAGCTGGGGTACAATGAGCAGTTCTTC. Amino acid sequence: CASSLSGGQLGYNEQFF.

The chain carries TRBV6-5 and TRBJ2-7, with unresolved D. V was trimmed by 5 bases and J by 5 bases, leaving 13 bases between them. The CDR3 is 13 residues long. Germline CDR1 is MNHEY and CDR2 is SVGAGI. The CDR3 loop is CASSTELLHEQYF. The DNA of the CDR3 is TGTGCCAGCAGTACAGAGCTGCTTCACGAGCAGTACTTC.

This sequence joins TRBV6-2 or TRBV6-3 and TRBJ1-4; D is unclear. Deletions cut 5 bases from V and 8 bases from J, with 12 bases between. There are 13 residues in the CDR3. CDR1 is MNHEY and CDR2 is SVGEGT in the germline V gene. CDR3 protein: CASSRRNGEKLFF. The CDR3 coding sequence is TGTGCCAGCAGTCGCCGGAACGGAGAAAAACTGTTTTTT.

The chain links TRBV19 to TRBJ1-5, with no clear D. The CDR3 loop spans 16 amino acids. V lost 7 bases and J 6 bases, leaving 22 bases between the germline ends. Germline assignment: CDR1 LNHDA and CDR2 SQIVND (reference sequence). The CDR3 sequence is CASTEVPLGPGQPQHF. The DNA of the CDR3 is TGTGCCAGTACCGAAGTCCCTCTCGGGCCAGGTCAGCCCCAGCATTTT. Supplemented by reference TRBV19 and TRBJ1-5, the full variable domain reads DGGITQSPKYLFRKEGQNVTLSCEQNLNHDAMYWYRQDPGQGLRLIYYSQIVNDFQKGDIAEGYSVSREKKESFPLTVTSAQKNPTAFYLCASTEVPLGPGQPQHFGDGTRLSIL.

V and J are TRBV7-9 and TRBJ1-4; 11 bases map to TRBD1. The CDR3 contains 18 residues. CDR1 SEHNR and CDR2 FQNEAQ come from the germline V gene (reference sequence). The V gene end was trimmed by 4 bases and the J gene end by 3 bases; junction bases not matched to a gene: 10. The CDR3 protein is CASSSRTGGAGANEKLFF. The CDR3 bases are TGTGCCAGCAGCTCCCGGACAGGGGGCGCGGGAGCTAATGAAAAACTGTTTTTT.

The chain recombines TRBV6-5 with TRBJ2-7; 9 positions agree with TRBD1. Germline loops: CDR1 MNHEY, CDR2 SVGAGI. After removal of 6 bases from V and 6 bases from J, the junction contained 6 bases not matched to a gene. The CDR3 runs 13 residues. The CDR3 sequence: CASRPGTGFEQYF. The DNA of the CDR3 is TGTGCCAGCAGACCCGGGACAGGGTTCGAGCAGTACTTC.

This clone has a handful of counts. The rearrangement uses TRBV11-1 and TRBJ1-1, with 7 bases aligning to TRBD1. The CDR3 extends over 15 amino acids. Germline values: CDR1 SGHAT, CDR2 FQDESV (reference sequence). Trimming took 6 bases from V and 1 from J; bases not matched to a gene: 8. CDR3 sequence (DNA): TGTGCCAGCAGACCATGGACAGGAGGGAACACTGAAGCTTTCTTT. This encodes CASRPWTGGNTEAFF.

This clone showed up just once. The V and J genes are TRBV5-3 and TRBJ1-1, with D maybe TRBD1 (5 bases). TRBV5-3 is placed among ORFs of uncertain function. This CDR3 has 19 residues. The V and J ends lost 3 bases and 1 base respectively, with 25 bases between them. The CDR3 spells CARSSKAGTPPRTNTEAFF. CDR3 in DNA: TGTGCCAGAAGCTCCAAGGCAGGGACCCCACCTCGAACGAACACTGAAGCTTTCTTT.

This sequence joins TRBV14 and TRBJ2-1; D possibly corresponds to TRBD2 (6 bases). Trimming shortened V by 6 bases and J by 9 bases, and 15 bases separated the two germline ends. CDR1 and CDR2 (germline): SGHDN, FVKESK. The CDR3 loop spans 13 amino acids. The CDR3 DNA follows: TGTGCCAGCAGGGGACTCGGGGTGGGTGAGCAGTTCTTC. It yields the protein CASRGLGVGEQFF.

CDR3 in DNA: TGTGCCAGCAGACCCAGCGGGAGCTCCTACAATGAGCAGTTCTTC. It yields the protein CASRPSGSSYNEQFF. The chain is built from TRBV11-2 and TRBJ2-1; 8 bases fit TRBD2. The CDR3 extends over 15 amino acids. V dropped 6 bases and J dropped 0; count of bases not matched to a gene: 4. The germline V gene has CDR1 SGHAT and CDR2 FQNNGV.

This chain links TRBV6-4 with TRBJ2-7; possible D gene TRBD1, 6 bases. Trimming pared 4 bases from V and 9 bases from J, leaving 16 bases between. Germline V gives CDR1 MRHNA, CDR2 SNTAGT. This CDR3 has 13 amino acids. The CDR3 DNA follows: TGTGCCAGCAGTGCACAGGGTCCCATCTCGCAGTACTTC. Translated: CASSAQGPISQYF.

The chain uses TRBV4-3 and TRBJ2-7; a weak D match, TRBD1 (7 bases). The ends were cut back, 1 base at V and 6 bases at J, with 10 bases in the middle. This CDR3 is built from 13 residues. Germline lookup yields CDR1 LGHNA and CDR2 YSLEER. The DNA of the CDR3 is TGCGCCAGCAGCCAAGGGAGGGGGCGCGAGCAGTACGTC. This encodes CASSQGRGREQYV.

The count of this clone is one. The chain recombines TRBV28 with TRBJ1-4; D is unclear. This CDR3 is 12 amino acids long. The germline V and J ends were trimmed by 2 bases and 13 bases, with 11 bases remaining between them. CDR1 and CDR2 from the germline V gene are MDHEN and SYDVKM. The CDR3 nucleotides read TGTGCCAGCAGTTTAGCCCCCTCTGGACTGTTTTTT. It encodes CASSLAPSGLFF.

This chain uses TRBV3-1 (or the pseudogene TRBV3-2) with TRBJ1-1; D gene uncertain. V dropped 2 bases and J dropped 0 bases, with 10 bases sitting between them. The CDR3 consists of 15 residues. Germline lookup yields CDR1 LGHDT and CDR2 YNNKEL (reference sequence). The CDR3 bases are TGTGCCAGCAGCCAATTGCGGACCATGAACACTGAAGCTTTCTTT. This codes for CASSQLRTMNTEAFF.

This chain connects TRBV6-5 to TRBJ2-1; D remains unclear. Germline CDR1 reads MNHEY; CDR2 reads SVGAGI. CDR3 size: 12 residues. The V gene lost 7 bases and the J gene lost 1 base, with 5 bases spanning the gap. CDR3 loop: CASKESYNEQFF. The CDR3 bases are TGTGCCAGCAAGGAATCCTACAATGAGCAGTTCTTC.

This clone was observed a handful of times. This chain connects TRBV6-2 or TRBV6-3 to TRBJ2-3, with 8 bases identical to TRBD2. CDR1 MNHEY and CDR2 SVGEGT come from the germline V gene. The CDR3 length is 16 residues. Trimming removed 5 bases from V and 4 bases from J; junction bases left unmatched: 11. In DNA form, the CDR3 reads TGTGCCAGCAGTCCCTTCGGAGCGGGAGTCGCAGATACGCAGTATTTT. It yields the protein CASSPFGAGVADTQYF.

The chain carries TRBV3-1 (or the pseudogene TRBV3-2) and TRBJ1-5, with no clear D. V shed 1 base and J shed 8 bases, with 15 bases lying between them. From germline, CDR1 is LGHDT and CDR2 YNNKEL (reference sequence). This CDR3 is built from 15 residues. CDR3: CASSQGSAGWEPQHF. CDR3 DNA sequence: TGTGCCAGCAGCCAAGGTTCGGCGGGGTGGGAGCCCCAGCATTTT.

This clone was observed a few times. CDR3 DNA sequence: TGTGCCAGCAGCTTAGGGCCTAGTGATCAGCCCCAGCATTTT. Protein: CASSLGPSDQPQHF. The chain is built from TRBV7-8 and TRBJ1-5; D is uncertain. The CDR3 extends over 14 amino acids. CDR1 and CDR2 (germline): SGHVS, FQNEAQ. The V and J ends lost 1 base and 5 bases respectively, with 9 bases between them.

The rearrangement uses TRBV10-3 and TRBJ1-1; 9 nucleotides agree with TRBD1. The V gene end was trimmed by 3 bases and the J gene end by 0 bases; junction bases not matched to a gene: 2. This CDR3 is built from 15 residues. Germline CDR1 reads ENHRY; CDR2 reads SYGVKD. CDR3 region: CAISEGQGMNTEAFF. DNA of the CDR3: TGTGCCATCAGTGAAGGACAGGGGATGAACACTGAAGCTTTCTTT.

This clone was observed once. The CDR3 region has the DNA TGTGCCAGTAGGCTTGGGGTTTTTGCCGGGGAGCTGTTTTTT. This encodes CASRLGVFAGELFF. The V and J genes are TRBV19 and TRBJ2-2; D gene uncertain. CDR3 length equals 14 residues. The germline V gene has CDR1 LNHDA and CDR2 SQIVND (reference sequence). V dropped 6 bases and J dropped 6 bases, with 14 bases sitting between them.

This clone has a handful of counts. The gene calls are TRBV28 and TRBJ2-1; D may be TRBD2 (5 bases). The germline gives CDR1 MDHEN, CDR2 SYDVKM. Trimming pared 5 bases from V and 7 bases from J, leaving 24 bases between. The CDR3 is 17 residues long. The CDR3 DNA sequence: TGTGCCAGCAGTGGGCTTGGAGGACTTACAAACGTGAATGAGCAGTTCTTC. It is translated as CASSGLGGLTNVNEQFF.

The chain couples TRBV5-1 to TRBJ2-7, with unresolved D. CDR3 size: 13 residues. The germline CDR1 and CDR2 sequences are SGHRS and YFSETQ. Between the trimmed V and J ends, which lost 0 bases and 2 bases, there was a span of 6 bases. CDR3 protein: CASSLETAYEQYF. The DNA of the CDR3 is TGCGCCAGCAGCTTGGAAACAGCCTACGAGCAGTACTTC. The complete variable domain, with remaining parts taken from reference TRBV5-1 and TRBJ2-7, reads KAGVTQTPRYLIKTRGQQVTLSCSPISGHRSVSWYQQTPGQGLQFLFEYFSETQRNKGNFPGRFSGRQFSNSRSEMNVSTLELGDSALYLCASSLETAYEQYFGPGTRLTVT.